These T cell receptor beta chains were read from a single sample in a study of cytomegalovirus exposure and HLA in healthy donors. Some clones are missing from TCRdb's copy, which holds only in-frame ones; the method was immunoSEQ multiplex PCR. This sample carries 95,000 to 100,000 clones, more than 75% of them seen once, and the ten largest clones take 0.6% to 0.95%. Material: PBMCs. The receptors shown here come from a woman between 55 and 75 years old in good health and CMV-seronegative. The CDR3 runs from the conserved cysteine through the conserved F or W. The order of the fields is D gene, clone size, J gene, V gene, CDR3 protein, CDR3 DNA. The D gene is left open where the match is weak. Clone sizes are given selectively: once, few, many, or a class where the clone is expanded.

d_gene: TRBD2
abundance: -
j_gene: TRBJ2-2
v_gene: TRBV2
CDR3aa: CASSGTSGSHGELFF
CDR3nt: TGTGCCAGCAGTGGAACTAGCGGGAGTCACGGGGAGCTGTTTTTT

d_gene: TRBD1
abundance: -
j_gene: TRBJ2-7
v_gene: TRBV7-8
CDR3aa: CASSPRQGRYEQYF
CDR3nt: TGTGCCAGCAGCCCAAGACAGGGGAGGTACGAGCAGTACTTC

d_gene: -
abundance: few
j_gene: TRBJ1-2
v_gene: TRBV10-1
CDR3aa: CASSGGQNYGYTF
CDR3nt: TGCGCCAGCAGTGGAGGGCAGAACTATGGCTACACCTTC

d_gene: -
abundance: -
j_gene: TRBJ1-2
v_gene: TRBV9
CDR3aa: CASSVGGRTNYGYTF
CDR3nt: TGTGCCAGCAGCGTCGGGGGGCGGACTAACTATGGCTACACCTTC

d_gene: -
abundance: -
j_gene: TRBJ2-1
v_gene: TRBV5-1
CDR3aa: CASSLAMRGGYNEQFF
CDR3nt: TGCGCCAGCAGCTTGGCTATGAGAGGGGGCTACAATGAGCAGTTCTTC

d_gene: -
abundance: -
j_gene: TRBJ1-2
v_gene: TRBV18
CDR3aa: CASSPMTENYGYTF
CDR3nt: TGTGCCAGCTCACCAATGACGGAGAACTATGGCTACACCTTC

d_gene: -
abundance: -
j_gene: TRBJ1-2
v_gene: TRBV6-6
CDR3aa: CASSYSSPTRNGYTF
CDR3nt: TGTGCCAGCAGTTACTCGAGCCCAACGAGGAATGGCTACACCTTC

d_gene: -
abundance: -
j_gene: TRBJ2-3
v_gene: TRBV5-1
CDR3aa: CASSLGGGNIWADTQYF
CDR3nt: TGCGCCAGCAGCTTGGGGGGGGGCAACATCTGGGCAGATACGCAGTATTTT

d_gene: TRBD1
abundance: few
j_gene: TRBJ2-7
v_gene: TRBV25-1
CDR3aa: CASRKTGGDYEQYF
CDR3nt: TGTGCCAGCAGAAAAACAGGGGGCGACTACGAGCAGTACTTC

d_gene: -
abundance: -
j_gene: TRBJ2-3
v_gene: TRBV6-5
CDR3aa: CASSYTGTDTQYF
CDR3nt: TGTGCCAGCAGTTACACGGGTACAGATACGCAGTATTTT

d_gene: -
abundance: -
j_gene: TRBJ2-5
v_gene: TRBV28
CDR3aa: CASSFFREYGETQYF
CDR3nt: TGTGCCAGCAGTTTTTTTCGGGAGTACGGGGAGACCCAGTACTTC

d_gene: -
abundance: -
j_gene: TRBJ1-4
v_gene: TRBV4-1
CDR3aa: CASSQAQGYGKLFF
CDR3nt: TGCGCCAGCAGCCAAGCACAGGGATACGGAAAACTGTTTTTT

d_gene: -
abundance: -
j_gene: TRBJ1-5
v_gene: TRBV5-1
CDR3aa: CASRPSSGLNQPQHF
CDR3nt: TGCGCCAGCAGACCATCCTCGGGACTCAATCAGCCCCAGCATTTT

d_gene: TRBD2
abundance: once
j_gene: TRBJ2-7
v_gene: TRBV10-3
CDR3aa: CAISDGLAGQEQYF
CDR3nt: TGTGCCATCAGTGACGGCCTAGCGGGGCAAGAGCAGTACTTC

d_gene: -
abundance: -
j_gene: TRBJ2-1
v_gene: TRBV11-3
CDR3aa: CASSPRAVSSYNEQFF
CDR3nt: TGTGCCAGCAGCCCTAGAGCGGTGAGCTCCTACAATGAGCAGTTCTTC

d_gene: -
abundance: -
j_gene: TRBJ1-5
v_gene: TRBV28
CDR3aa: CASLLSRGNRNQPQHF
CDR3nt: TGTGCCAGCCTCCTGTCTAGGGGGAACCGCAATCAGCCCCAGCATTTT

d_gene: -
abundance: -
j_gene: TRBJ1-6
v_gene: TRBV2
CDR3aa: CASSPRGGNYNSPLHF
CDR3nt: TGTGCCAGCAGTCCAAGGGGCGGGAACTATAATTCACCCCTCCACTTT

d_gene: -
abundance: -
j_gene: TRBJ1-1
v_gene: TRBV11-3
CDR3aa: CASSLDWAGPDTEAFF
CDR3nt: TGTGCCAGCAGCTTAGATTGGGCAGGGCCGGACACTGAAGCTTTCTTT

d_gene: -
abundance: -
j_gene: TRBJ2-1
v_gene: TRBV29-1
CDR3aa: CSVLSNEQFF
CDR3nt: TGCAGCGTACTTTCCAATGAGCAGTTCTTC

d_gene: TRBD1
abundance: -
j_gene: TRBJ1-3
v_gene: TRBV6-5
CDR3aa: CASSFTGGPGNTIYF
CDR3nt: TGTGCCAGCAGTTTCACAGGGGGCCCTGGAAACACCATATATTTT

d_gene: TRBD1
abundance: -
j_gene: TRBJ2-4
v_gene: TRBV2
CDR3aa: CASSDGQGIAKNIQYF
CDR3nt: TGTGCCAGCAGCGATGGACAGGGAATAGCCAAAAACATTCAGTACTTC

d_gene: -
abundance: -
j_gene: TRBJ1-1
v_gene: TRBV7-9
CDR3aa: CASSPLATEAFF
CDR3nt: TGTGCCAGCAGCCCCCTAGCAACTGAAGCTTTCTTT

d_gene: -
abundance: -
j_gene: TRBJ2-1
v_gene: TRBV9
CDR3aa: CASSPSGTPNYNEQFF
CDR3nt: TGTGCCAGCAGCCCATCCGGGACTCCCAACTACAATGAGCAGTTCTTC

d_gene: -
abundance: once
j_gene: TRBJ2-7
v_gene: TRBV11-2
CDR3aa: CASSLDLPSSYEQYF
CDR3nt: TGTGCCAGCAGCTTAGATCTTCCGAGCTCCTACGAGCAGTACTTC

d_gene: TRBD1
abundance: few
j_gene: TRBJ1-1
v_gene: TRBV15
CDR3aa: CATSRVIQGGAFF
CDR3nt: TGTGCCACCAGCAGGGTAATACAGGGGGGGGCTTTCTTT

d_gene: TRBD2
abundance: -
j_gene: TRBJ2-1
v_gene: TRBV9
CDR3aa: CASSVGVSGGPSSYNEQFF
CDR3nt: TGTGCCAGCAGCGTAGGTGTTAGCGGGGGCCCTAGCTCCTACAATGAGCAGTTCTTC

d_gene: -
abundance: few
j_gene: TRBJ1-2
v_gene: TRBV2
CDR3aa: CASSNPVPPGVEYGYTF
CDR3nt: TGTGCCAGCAGCAACCCGGTACCCCCAGGGGTGGAGTATGGCTACACCTTC

d_gene: TRBD1
abundance: -
j_gene: TRBJ2-7
v_gene: TRBV19
CDR3aa: CASSWRIGTGNYEQYF
CDR3nt: TGTGCCAGTAGTTGGAGGATTGGGACAGGGAACTACGAGCAGTACTTC

d_gene: TRBD2
abundance: few
j_gene: TRBJ2-5
v_gene: TRBV6-5
CDR3aa: CASNDRLAAQETQYF
CDR3nt: TGTGCCAGCAACGACCGACTAGCGGCTCAAGAGACCCAGTACTTC

d_gene: TRBD1
abundance: -
j_gene: TRBJ2-7
v_gene: TRBV18
CDR3aa: CASSPGQGSLHEQYF
CDR3nt: TGTGCCAGCTCACCCGGACAGGGGAGCCTTCACGAGCAGTACTTC

d_gene: TRBD1
abundance: -
j_gene: TRBJ1-1
v_gene: TRBV5-4
CDR3aa: CASSGGQGTEAFF
CDR3nt: TGTGCCAGCAGCGGGGGACAGGGGACTGAAGCTTTCTTT

d_gene: -
abundance: -
j_gene: TRBJ1-5
v_gene: TRBV6-5
CDR3aa: CASSPGVFGNQPQHF
CDR3nt: TGTGCCAGCAGCCCAGGGGTTTTCGGCAATCAGCCCCAGCATTTT

d_gene: -
abundance: -
j_gene: TRBJ2-7
v_gene: TRBV28
CDR3aa: CASSRGSSYEQYF
CDR3nt: TGTGCCAGCAGCCGAGGGAGCTCCTACGAGCAGTACTTC

d_gene: -
abundance: -
j_gene: TRBJ2-6
v_gene: TRBV7-2
CDR3aa: CASSLTGVSGANVLTF
CDR3nt: TGTGCCAGCAGCTTAACGGGAGTGTCTGGGGCCAACGTCCTGACTTTC

d_gene: -
abundance: -
j_gene: TRBJ2-1
v_gene: TRBV6-5
CDR3aa: CASSENRVNEQFF
CDR3nt: TGTGCCAGCAGTGAGAACAGGGTAAATGAGCAGTTCTTC

d_gene: TRBD1
abundance: -
j_gene: TRBJ1-2
v_gene: TRBV6-6
CDR3aa: CASSSDREWYGYTF
CDR3nt: TGTGCCAGCAGTTCCGACAGGGAATGGTATGGCTACACCTTC

d_gene: -
abundance: -
j_gene: TRBJ2-5
v_gene: TRBV2
CDR3aa: CASSEVQRAETQYF
CDR3nt: TGTGCCAGCAGTGAGGTCCAGCGGGCGGAGACCCAGTACTTC

d_gene: -
abundance: -
j_gene: TRBJ1-1
v_gene: TRBV10-3
CDR3aa: CAISLRENTEAFF
CDR3nt: TGTGCCATCAGCCTCAGGGAGAACACTGAAGCTTTCTTT

d_gene: TRBD1
abundance: -
j_gene: TRBJ2-7
v_gene: TRBV6-6
CDR3aa: CASRPTGERTYEQYF
CDR3nt: TGTGCCAGCAGGCCTACAGGGGAGCGAACCTACGAGCAGTACTTC

d_gene: TRBD1
abundance: -
j_gene: TRBJ2-5
v_gene: TRBV6-6
CDR3aa: CASSYGQGPETQYF
CDR3nt: TGTGCCAGCAGTTACGGACAGGGGCCAGAGACCCAGTACTTC

d_gene: -
abundance: few
j_gene: TRBJ2-3
v_gene: TRBV23-1
CDR3aa: CASSQCWQKDTQYF
CDR3nt: TGCGCCAGCAGTCAATGTTGGCAGAAAGATACGCAGTATTTT

d_gene: -
abundance: few
j_gene: TRBJ1-2
v_gene: TRBV6-5
CDR3aa: CASSRDRNYGYTF
CDR3nt: TGTGCCAGCAGCCGCGACAGGAACTATGGCTACACCTTC

d_gene: TRBD1
abundance: -
j_gene: TRBJ1-2
v_gene: TRBV28
CDR3aa: CASSWTGTNYGYTF
CDR3nt: TGTGCCAGCAGCTGGACAGGGACTAACTATGGCTACACCTTC

d_gene: -
abundance: -
j_gene: TRBJ1-1
v_gene: TRBV28
CDR3aa: CASSGQILNTEAFF
CDR3nt: TGTGCCAGCAGTGGACAGATTTTGAACACTGAAGCTTTCTTT

d_gene: -
abundance: -
j_gene: TRBJ2-3
v_gene: TRBV5-1
CDR3aa: CASSFLERDTQYF
CDR3nt: TGCGCCAGCAGCTTCCTAGAGAGAGATACGCAGTATTTT

d_gene: TRBD1
abundance: -
j_gene: TRBJ1-1
v_gene: TRBV30
CDR3aa: CACGQGGGTEAFF
CDR3nt: TGTGCCTGTGGACAGGGGGGAGGGACTGAAGCTTTCTTT

d_gene: -
abundance: -
j_gene: TRBJ2-3
v_gene: TRBV15
CDR3aa: CATSRVGGNTQYF
CDR3nt: TGTGCCACCAGCAGAGTGGGGGGTAATACGCAGTATTTT

d_gene: -
abundance: -
j_gene: TRBJ2-7
v_gene: TRBV20-1
CDR3aa: CSAQGLYEQYF
CDR3nt: TGCAGTGCTCAAGGACTATACGAGCAGTACTTC